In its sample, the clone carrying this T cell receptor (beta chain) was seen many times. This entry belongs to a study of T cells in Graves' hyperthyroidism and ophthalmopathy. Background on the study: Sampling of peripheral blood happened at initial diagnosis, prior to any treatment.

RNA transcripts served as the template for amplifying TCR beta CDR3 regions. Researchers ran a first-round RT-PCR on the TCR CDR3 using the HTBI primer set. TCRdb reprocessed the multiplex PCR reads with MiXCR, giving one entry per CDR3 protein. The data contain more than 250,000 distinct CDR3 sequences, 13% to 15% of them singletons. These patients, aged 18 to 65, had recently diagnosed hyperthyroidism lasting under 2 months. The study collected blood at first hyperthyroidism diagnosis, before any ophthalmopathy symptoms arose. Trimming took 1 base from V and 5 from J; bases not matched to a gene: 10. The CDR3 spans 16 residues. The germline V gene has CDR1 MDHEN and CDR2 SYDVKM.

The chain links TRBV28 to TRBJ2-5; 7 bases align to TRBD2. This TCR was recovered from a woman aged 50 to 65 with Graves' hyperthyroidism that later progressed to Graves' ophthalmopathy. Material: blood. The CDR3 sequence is CASSLSARELLETQYF. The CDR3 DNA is TGTGCCAGCAGTTTATCAGCGCGGGAGCTTTTGGAGACCCAGTACTTC.